Shown below are 6 T cell receptor beta chains from a single sample sequenced in a study of cytomegalovirus exposure and HLA in healthy donors. The PCR was carried out with 60 Vbeta primers and 13 Jbeta primers. Generated by immunoSEQ multiplex PCR, the TCRdb table keeps only in-frame clones and is missing some. The profile shows fewer than 70,000 clones, approximately 83% of them singletons. The specimen was PBMCs. These receptor sequences come from a man aged 35 to 55 in good health and CMV-seronegative.

The V call is TRBV7-2, the J call TRBJ2-1, with a tentative D call TRBD2 (7 bases). V lost 5 bases to trimming and J lost 7 bases, with 21 bases between them. CDR1 is SGHTA, CDR2 FQGNSA, per germline. This CDR3 spans 16 amino acids. CDR3 protein: CASSPKKGGAWNEQFF. DNA of the CDR3: TGTGCCAGCAGCCCCAAGAAGGGGGGGGCCTGGAATGAGCAGTTCTTC.

The chain links TRBV11-3 to TRBJ2-2, with D perhaps matching TRBD2 (6 bases). Deletions cut 5 bases from V and 6 bases from J, with 16 bases between. The CDR3 is 15 residues long. Germline V gene sequence: CDR1 SGHNT, CDR2 YENEEA. CDR3 region: CASSPRGTGPGELFF. The CDR3 DNA sequence: TGTGCCAGCAGCCCCAGAGGGACTGGCCCCGGGGAGCTGTTTTTT. The variable domain in full, with the rest retrieved from reference TRBV11-3 and TRBJ2-2, is EAGVVQSPRYKIIEKKQPVAFWCNPISGHNTLYWYLQNLGQGPELLIRYENEEAVDDSQLPKDRFSAERLKGVDSTLKIQPAELGDSAVYLCASSPRGTGPGELFFGEGSRLTVL.

This rearrangement joins TRBV5-4 to TRBJ2-2; 7 positions match TRBD1. There are 16 residues in the CDR3. Trimming at V came to 1 base and at J to 4 bases, leaving 7 bases not matched to a gene. CDR1 is SGHNT and CDR2 is YYREEE in the germline V gene (reference sequence). CDR3 loop: CASSLSRPGGTGELFF. CDR3 coding DNA: TGTGCCAGCAGCTTGTCTAGGCCAGGGGGCACCGGGGAGCTGTTTTTT.

On this clone: Other DNA variants within this sample encode the same CDR3. The chain employs TRBV9 and TRBJ2-2; D uncertain. The CDR3 covers 15 residues. Trimming shortened V by 0 bases and J by 4 bases, and 10 bases separated the two germline ends. Germline assignment: CDR1 SGDLS and CDR2 YYNGEE. The CDR3 region is CASSVAGSSTGELFF. CDR3 coding DNA: TGTGCCAGCAGCGTAGCAGGTTCTTCCACCGGGGAGCTGTTTTTT.

The table lists this clone with a few counts. The chain employs TRBV11-2 and TRBJ2-7; the match to TRBD1 covers 7 bases. Germline-derived CDR1 and CDR2 are SGHAT and FQNNGV. This CDR3 is built from 15 residues. The V gene end was trimmed by 5 bases and the J gene end by 3 bases; junction bases not matched to a gene: 10. CDR3 nucleotides: TGTGCCAGCAGCATAAACAGGGGCACTATCTACGAGCAGTACTTC. Amino acids: CASSINRGTIYEQYF.

The chain joins TRBV19 to TRBJ1-2, with a possible D match to TRBD1 (5 bases). CDR1 is LNHDA, CDR2 SQIVND, per germline (reference sequence). CDR3 length equals 13 residues. Trimming cost V 7 bases and J 7 bases, with 16 bases left between them. CDR3 residues: CASNTRRDSGYTF. The CDR3 DNA reads TGTGCCAGTAATACCAGAAGGGACTCTGGCTACACCTTC.